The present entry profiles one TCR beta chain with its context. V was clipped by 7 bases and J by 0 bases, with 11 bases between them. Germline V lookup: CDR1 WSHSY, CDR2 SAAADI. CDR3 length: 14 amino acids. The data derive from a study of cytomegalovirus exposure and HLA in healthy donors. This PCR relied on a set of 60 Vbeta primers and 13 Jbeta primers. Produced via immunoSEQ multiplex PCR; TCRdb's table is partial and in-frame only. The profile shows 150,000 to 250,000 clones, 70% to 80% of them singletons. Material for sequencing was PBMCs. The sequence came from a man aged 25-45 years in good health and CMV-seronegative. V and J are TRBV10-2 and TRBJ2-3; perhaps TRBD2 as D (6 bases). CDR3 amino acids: CASISGTSTDTQYF. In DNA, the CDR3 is TGCGCCAGCATCTCGGGGACTAGCACAGATACGCAGTATTTT.